These 26 T cell receptor beta chains originate from one sample sequenced in a study of cytotoxic CD8 clonotypes in ibrutinib-treated CLL. Here immunoSEQ multiplex PCR was the method, and the copy in TCRdb shows in-frame clones only, minus some. The repertoire includes fewer than 300,000 clones, around 69% of them detected once, and about 6% sits in the top ten. This specimen was PBMCs, taken at disease progression, from a patient treated with ibrutinib. The receptors come from a human donor with chronic lymphocytic leukemia.

This chain connects TRBV13 to TRBJ2-7, with TRBD1 as a possible D gene (6 bases). Germline V CDR1 and CDR2: PRHDT, FYEKMQ (reference sequence). The CDR3 sequence is 15 residues long. V was clipped by 5 bases and J by 1 base, with 15 bases between them. The CDR3 nucleotides are TGTGCCAGCAGCCCGAGACAGGCCCCGTCCTACGAGCAGTACTTC. Its translation is CASSPRQAPSYEQYF. Drawing the rest from reference TRBV13 and TRBJ2-7, the complete variable domain is AAGVIQSPRHLIKEKRETATLKCYPIPRHDTVYWYQQGPGQDPQFLISFYEKMQSDKGSIPDRFSAQQFSDYHSELNMSSLELGDSALYFCASSPRQAPSYEQYFGPGTRLTVT.

This sequence joins TRBV9 and TRBJ2-3; the match to TRBD2 covers 10 bases. CDR1 is SGDLS and CDR2 is YYNGEE in the germline V gene. The ends lost 4 bases at V and 0 bases at J; junction bases unmatched: 5. The CDR3 is 16 residues long. CDR3 coding DNA: TGTGCCAGCAGCCCCTTAGCGGGGGGAAGCACAGATACGCAGTATTTT. Its protein product is CASSPLAGGSTDTQYF.

The chain is built from TRBV2 and TRBJ1-4; 7 nucleotides line up with TRBD1. Germline CDR1 is SNHLY and CDR2 is FYNNEI. V shed 6 bases and J 4 bases; nucleotides not matched to a gene: 8. This CDR3 has 15 residues. DNA of the CDR3: TGTGCCAGCAGACCGGGACAGAGAGATAATGAAAAACTGTTTTTT. It is translated as CASRPGQRDNEKLFF.

The genes are TRBV6-6 and TRBJ1-5, with D unresolved. There are 15 residues in the CDR3. Germline CDR1 MNHNY, CDR2 SVGAGI (reference sequence). Trimming pared 7 bases from V and 0 bases from J, leaving 13 bases between. The CDR3 is CASTQAGNSNQPQHF. In DNA, the CDR3 is TGTGCCAGCACCCAGGCGGGGAATAGCAATCAGCCCCAGCATTTT.

The chain uses TRBV7-2 and TRBJ2-7, with no clear D. Germline CDR1 and CDR2: SGHTA and FQGNSA. The V end lost 5 bases, the J end lost 7 bases, and 15 bases lay between the germline ends. The CDR3 has 13 amino acids. The CDR3 reads CASSLDNRGEQYF. In nucleotides, the CDR3 is TGTGCCAGCAGCCTCGACAACCGTGGGGAGCAGTACTTC. The full variable domain, completed using reference TRBV7-2 and TRBJ2-7, is GAGVSQSPSNKVTEKGKDVELRCDPISGHTALYWYRQSLGQGLEFLIYFQGNSAPDKSGLPSDRFSAERTGGSVSTLTIQRTQQEDSAVYLCASSLDNRGEQYFGPGTRLTVT.

This clone turned up a few times. The V gene is TRBV5-1, the J gene TRBJ1-2; TRBD1 matches 9 bases. V was clipped by 4 bases and J by 5 bases; unmatched bases: 12. The CDR3 has 16 amino acids. Germline V gene data show CDR1 as SGHRS and CDR2 as YFSETQ. Here the CDR3 DNA reads TGCGCCAGCAGCAAACCTGGACAGGGGCCCTCTTATGGCTACACCTTC. It encodes CASSKPGQGPSYGYTF. The full variable domain, in which reference TRBV5-1 and TRBJ1-2 provide the parts outside the CDR3, is KAGVTQTPRYLIKTRGQQVTLSCSPISGHRSVSWYQQTPGQGLQFLFEYFSETQRNKGNFPGRFSGRQFSNSRSEMNVSTLELGDSALYLCASSKPGQGPSYGYTFGSGTRLTVV.

This clone was recorded only once. The CDR3 loop is CASSPGSGQETQYF. The CDR3 DNA reads as TGTGCCAGCAGCCCTGGCAGCGGCCAAGAGACCCAGTACTTC. The rearrangement uses TRBV5-4 and TRBJ2-5, with D possibly matching TRBD2 (5 bases). Trimming left V 4 bases short and J 1 base short, with 11 bases between. CDR3 length: 14 residues. Germline-derived CDR1 and CDR2 are SGHNT and YYREEE (reference sequence).

This rearrangement joins TRBV13 to TRBJ2-5; tentative D call: TRBD2 (6 bases). The CDR3 sequence is 14 residues long. The germline V gene has CDR1 PRHDT and CDR2 FYEKMQ (reference sequence). V lost 5 bases and J lost 1, with 11 bases in between. The CDR3 DNA is TGTGCCAGCAGCCCTGGGGGGACCCAAGAGACCCAGTACTTC. Its translation: CASSPGGTQETQYF.

V usage is TRBV29-1 and J usage is TRBJ1-4; no definite D call. Germline CDR1 SQVTM, CDR2 ANQGSEA. The CDR3 is 14 amino acids. V gave up 4 bases and J gave up 8 bases, with 17 bases separating them. CDR3 DNA sequence: TGCAGCGTTGTATTGGGTCAAGGGCGCGAAAAACTGTTTTTT. Translated: CSVVLGQGREKLFF.

The chain uses TRBV5-6 and TRBJ2-7; TRBD1 matches at 10 bases. Germline loops: CDR1 SGHDT, CDR2 YYEEEE. The junction had 4 bases not matched to a gene; V was cut back by 0 bases and J by 4 bases. CDR3 length: 15 amino acids. The CDR3: CASSLVGTGDYEQYF. CDR3 sequence (DNA): TGTGCCAGCAGCTTGGTTGGGACAGGGGATTACGAGCAGTACTTC.

This clone was observed a few times. J is TRBJ1-1 and V is TRBV4-3; D unclear. V was cut by 3 bases and J by 10 bases, with 15 bases left in between. This CDR3 region has 13 residues. The V gene's germline CDR1 is LGHNA and CDR2 YSLEER. The CDR3: CASSQGGFIAAFF. In DNA form, the CDR3 reads TGCGCCAGCAGCCAGGGAGGGTTCATTGCAGCTTTCTTT.

The rearrangement uses TRBV28 and TRBJ1-2; D is unresolved. This CDR3 contains 16 residues. Per germline, CDR1 MDHEN and CDR2 SYDVKM. Trimming cost V 7 bases and J 5 bases, with 23 bases left between them. CDR3 DNA sequence: TGTGCCAGCACTACTTATATGGCCCCGACACGTTATGGCTACACCTTC. It is translated as CASTTYMAPTRYGYTF.

The J gene is TRBJ1-2, the V gene TRBV5-5; tentative D call: TRBD1 (5 bases). The CDR3 is made up of 14 amino acids. Germline assignment: CDR1 SGHKS and CDR2 YYEKEE (reference sequence). V was cut by 4 bases and J by 4 bases, with 14 bases left in between. The CDR3 loop reads CASSLRDGFYGYTF. The CDR3 DNA sequence: TGTGCCAGCAGCCTCCGGGACGGCTTCTATGGCTACACCTTC.

The V gene is TRBV6-6, the J gene TRBJ2-7, with 11 bases identical to TRBD1. The CDR3 loop spans 15 amino acids. Trimming at V came to 4 bases and at J to 2 bases, leaving 4 bases not matched to a gene. Germline V gives CDR1 MNHNY, CDR2 SVGAGI (reference sequence). The CDR3 protein is CASSSRDRGTYEQYF. CDR3 bases: TGTGCCAGCAGTTCCCGGGACAGGGGGACCTACGAGCAGTACTTC.

This clone was observed once. The rearrangement joins TRBV11-2 to TRBJ2-7; TRBD2 is a possible D gene (6 bases). The CDR3 is 17 residues long. In germline, CDR1 is SGHAT, CDR2 FQNNGV. V gave up 5 bases and J gave up 6 bases, with 26 bases separating them. The DNA of the CDR3 is TGTGCCAGCAGCCCCAGGGCGGACTACCTGAGTTCTCTCGAGCAGTACTTC. Protein: CASSPRADYLSSLEQYF.

J is TRBJ2-3 and V is TRBV19, with D unclear. From germline, CDR1 is LNHDA and CDR2 SQIVND (reference sequence). V lost 3 bases, J lost 6 bases, and 4 bases lay in between. The CDR3 runs 11 residues. Here the CDR3 reads CASSIADTQYF. The CDR3, as DNA: TGTGCCAGTAGTATCGCGGATACGCAGTATTTT.

V is TRBV7-9 and J is TRBJ2-1; D is unclear. V dropped 7 bases and J dropped 4 bases, with 8 bases sitting between them. Germline V gene sequence: CDR1 SEHNR, CDR2 FQNEAQ (reference sequence). The CDR3 is made up of 12 amino acids. The CDR3 bases are TGTGCCAGCACCTTGGGGTACAATGAGCAGTTCTTC. The encoded protein is CASTLGYNEQFF.

This clone was recorded a few times. The junction departs from germline at one end; a sequencing error may be responsible. The J gene is TRBJ1-5, the V gene TRBV4-1; 9 positions match TRBD1. This CDR3 has 15 amino acids. CDR1 is MGHRA, CDR2 YSYEKL, per germline. The CDR3 DNA is TGCGCCAGCAGCAAAGACCGAGGGACAGGGCAGCCCCAGCATTTT. Translated: CASSKDRGTGQPQHF.

The rearrangement uses TRBV19 and TRBJ2-7, with 7 bases identical to TRBD1. The CDR3 is 14 residues long. Germline CDR1 and CDR2: LNHDA and SQIVND (reference sequence). V trimming: 4 bases; J trimming: 5 bases; junction bases outside the gene matches: 8. The CDR3 region has the DNA TGTGCCAGTAGTAGGTGGACAGGTGCTAACGAGCAGTACTTC. This translates into CASSRWTGANEQYF. Combining the CDR3 with reference TRBV19 and TRBJ2-7 gives the whole variable domain DGGITQSPKYLFRKEGQNVTLSCEQNLNHDAMYWYRQDPGQGLRLIYYSQIVNDFQKGDIAEGYSVSREKKESFPLTVTSAQKNPTAFYLCASSRWTGANEQYFGPGTRLTVT.

The chain links TRBV4-3 to TRBJ1-1; possible D gene TRBD1, 5 bases. The CDR3 runs 15 residues. V lost 0 bases, J lost 5 bases, and 13 bases lay in between. CDR1 is LGHNA and CDR2 is YSLEER in the germline V gene. Here the CDR3 DNA reads TGCGCCAGCAGCCAAGATGAGCGGGGGGGGACTGAAGCTTTCTTT. Protein product: CASSQDERGGTEAFF.

This chain links TRBV7-2 with TRBJ2-5; 8 bases line up with TRBD2. The CDR3 has 18 residues. V shed 5 bases, J shed 5 bases, and the junction held 19 bases outside the gene matches. Germline lookup yields CDR1 SGHTA and CDR2 FQGNSA. The CDR3 protein is CASSARGPWRGARETQYF. CDR3 DNA: TGTGCCAGCAGCGCTAGGGGACCTTGGCGGGGGGCTCGGGAGACCCAGTACTTC.

The chain employs TRBV4-1 and TRBJ2-1; possibly TRBD2 for D (6 bases). The CDR3 is made up of 15 amino acids. V was pared by 6 bases and J by 0 bases, with 12 bases between. The germline CDR1 and CDR2 sequences are MGHRA and YSYEKL. CDR3 amino acids: CASRTPGSSYNEQFF. The CDR3 DNA follows: TGCGCCAGCAGAACACCCGGGAGCTCCTACAATGAGCAGTTCTTC.

The V and J genes are TRBV7-2 and TRBJ2-4, with TRBD1 as a possible D gene (5 bases). V lost 1 base to trimming and J lost 1 base, with 17 bases between them. Germline V CDR1 and CDR2: SGHTA, FQGNSA. The CDR3 length is 18 residues. The CDR3 DNA sequence: TGTGCCAGCAGCTTAGGGCAGGGTCGCAGTCTGGCCAAAAACATTCAGTACTTC. Protein product: CASSLGQGRSLAKNIQYF.

This clone was detected only once. The V and J genes are TRBV12-5 and TRBJ2-2; 10 nucleotides align to TRBD1. Looked up from germline, CDR1 is LGHNT and CDR2 is FRNRAP. The CDR3 runs 17 residues. V lost 1 base to trimming and J lost 3 bases; unmatched junction nucleotides: 5. CDR3 residues: CASGLARGTGDTGELFF. The DNA of the CDR3 is TGTGCTAGTGGTTTGGCGAGAGGGACAGGGGACACCGGGGAGCTGTTTTTT.

The chain links TRBV9 to TRBJ2-1; no reliable D call. The CDR3 has 14 residues. Per the germline V gene, CDR1 is SGDLS and CDR2 is YYNGEE. V was cut by 0 bases and J by 0 bases, with 4 bases left in between. The CDR3 bases are TGTGCCAGCAGCGTAGTAGGCTCCTACAATGAGCAGTTCTTC. Translated: CASSVVGSYNEQFF. Full variable domain (missing parts from reference TRBV9 and TRBJ2-1): DSGVTQTPKHLITATGQRVTLRCSPRSGDLSVYWYQQSLDQGLQFLIQYYNGEERAKGNILERFSAQQFPDLHSELNLSSLELGDSALYFCASSVVGSYNEQFFGPGTRLTVL.

The genes are TRBV9 and TRBJ1-2, with 8 bases fitting TRBD1. This CDR3 has 14 residues. After removal of 1 base from V and 2 bases from J, the junction contained 1 base not matched to a gene. From germline, CDR1 is SGDLS and CDR2 YYNGEE. CDR3 DNA: TGTGCCAGCAGCGTATCAGGGGGCAACTATGGCTACACCTTC. It yields the protein CASSVSGGNYGYTF.